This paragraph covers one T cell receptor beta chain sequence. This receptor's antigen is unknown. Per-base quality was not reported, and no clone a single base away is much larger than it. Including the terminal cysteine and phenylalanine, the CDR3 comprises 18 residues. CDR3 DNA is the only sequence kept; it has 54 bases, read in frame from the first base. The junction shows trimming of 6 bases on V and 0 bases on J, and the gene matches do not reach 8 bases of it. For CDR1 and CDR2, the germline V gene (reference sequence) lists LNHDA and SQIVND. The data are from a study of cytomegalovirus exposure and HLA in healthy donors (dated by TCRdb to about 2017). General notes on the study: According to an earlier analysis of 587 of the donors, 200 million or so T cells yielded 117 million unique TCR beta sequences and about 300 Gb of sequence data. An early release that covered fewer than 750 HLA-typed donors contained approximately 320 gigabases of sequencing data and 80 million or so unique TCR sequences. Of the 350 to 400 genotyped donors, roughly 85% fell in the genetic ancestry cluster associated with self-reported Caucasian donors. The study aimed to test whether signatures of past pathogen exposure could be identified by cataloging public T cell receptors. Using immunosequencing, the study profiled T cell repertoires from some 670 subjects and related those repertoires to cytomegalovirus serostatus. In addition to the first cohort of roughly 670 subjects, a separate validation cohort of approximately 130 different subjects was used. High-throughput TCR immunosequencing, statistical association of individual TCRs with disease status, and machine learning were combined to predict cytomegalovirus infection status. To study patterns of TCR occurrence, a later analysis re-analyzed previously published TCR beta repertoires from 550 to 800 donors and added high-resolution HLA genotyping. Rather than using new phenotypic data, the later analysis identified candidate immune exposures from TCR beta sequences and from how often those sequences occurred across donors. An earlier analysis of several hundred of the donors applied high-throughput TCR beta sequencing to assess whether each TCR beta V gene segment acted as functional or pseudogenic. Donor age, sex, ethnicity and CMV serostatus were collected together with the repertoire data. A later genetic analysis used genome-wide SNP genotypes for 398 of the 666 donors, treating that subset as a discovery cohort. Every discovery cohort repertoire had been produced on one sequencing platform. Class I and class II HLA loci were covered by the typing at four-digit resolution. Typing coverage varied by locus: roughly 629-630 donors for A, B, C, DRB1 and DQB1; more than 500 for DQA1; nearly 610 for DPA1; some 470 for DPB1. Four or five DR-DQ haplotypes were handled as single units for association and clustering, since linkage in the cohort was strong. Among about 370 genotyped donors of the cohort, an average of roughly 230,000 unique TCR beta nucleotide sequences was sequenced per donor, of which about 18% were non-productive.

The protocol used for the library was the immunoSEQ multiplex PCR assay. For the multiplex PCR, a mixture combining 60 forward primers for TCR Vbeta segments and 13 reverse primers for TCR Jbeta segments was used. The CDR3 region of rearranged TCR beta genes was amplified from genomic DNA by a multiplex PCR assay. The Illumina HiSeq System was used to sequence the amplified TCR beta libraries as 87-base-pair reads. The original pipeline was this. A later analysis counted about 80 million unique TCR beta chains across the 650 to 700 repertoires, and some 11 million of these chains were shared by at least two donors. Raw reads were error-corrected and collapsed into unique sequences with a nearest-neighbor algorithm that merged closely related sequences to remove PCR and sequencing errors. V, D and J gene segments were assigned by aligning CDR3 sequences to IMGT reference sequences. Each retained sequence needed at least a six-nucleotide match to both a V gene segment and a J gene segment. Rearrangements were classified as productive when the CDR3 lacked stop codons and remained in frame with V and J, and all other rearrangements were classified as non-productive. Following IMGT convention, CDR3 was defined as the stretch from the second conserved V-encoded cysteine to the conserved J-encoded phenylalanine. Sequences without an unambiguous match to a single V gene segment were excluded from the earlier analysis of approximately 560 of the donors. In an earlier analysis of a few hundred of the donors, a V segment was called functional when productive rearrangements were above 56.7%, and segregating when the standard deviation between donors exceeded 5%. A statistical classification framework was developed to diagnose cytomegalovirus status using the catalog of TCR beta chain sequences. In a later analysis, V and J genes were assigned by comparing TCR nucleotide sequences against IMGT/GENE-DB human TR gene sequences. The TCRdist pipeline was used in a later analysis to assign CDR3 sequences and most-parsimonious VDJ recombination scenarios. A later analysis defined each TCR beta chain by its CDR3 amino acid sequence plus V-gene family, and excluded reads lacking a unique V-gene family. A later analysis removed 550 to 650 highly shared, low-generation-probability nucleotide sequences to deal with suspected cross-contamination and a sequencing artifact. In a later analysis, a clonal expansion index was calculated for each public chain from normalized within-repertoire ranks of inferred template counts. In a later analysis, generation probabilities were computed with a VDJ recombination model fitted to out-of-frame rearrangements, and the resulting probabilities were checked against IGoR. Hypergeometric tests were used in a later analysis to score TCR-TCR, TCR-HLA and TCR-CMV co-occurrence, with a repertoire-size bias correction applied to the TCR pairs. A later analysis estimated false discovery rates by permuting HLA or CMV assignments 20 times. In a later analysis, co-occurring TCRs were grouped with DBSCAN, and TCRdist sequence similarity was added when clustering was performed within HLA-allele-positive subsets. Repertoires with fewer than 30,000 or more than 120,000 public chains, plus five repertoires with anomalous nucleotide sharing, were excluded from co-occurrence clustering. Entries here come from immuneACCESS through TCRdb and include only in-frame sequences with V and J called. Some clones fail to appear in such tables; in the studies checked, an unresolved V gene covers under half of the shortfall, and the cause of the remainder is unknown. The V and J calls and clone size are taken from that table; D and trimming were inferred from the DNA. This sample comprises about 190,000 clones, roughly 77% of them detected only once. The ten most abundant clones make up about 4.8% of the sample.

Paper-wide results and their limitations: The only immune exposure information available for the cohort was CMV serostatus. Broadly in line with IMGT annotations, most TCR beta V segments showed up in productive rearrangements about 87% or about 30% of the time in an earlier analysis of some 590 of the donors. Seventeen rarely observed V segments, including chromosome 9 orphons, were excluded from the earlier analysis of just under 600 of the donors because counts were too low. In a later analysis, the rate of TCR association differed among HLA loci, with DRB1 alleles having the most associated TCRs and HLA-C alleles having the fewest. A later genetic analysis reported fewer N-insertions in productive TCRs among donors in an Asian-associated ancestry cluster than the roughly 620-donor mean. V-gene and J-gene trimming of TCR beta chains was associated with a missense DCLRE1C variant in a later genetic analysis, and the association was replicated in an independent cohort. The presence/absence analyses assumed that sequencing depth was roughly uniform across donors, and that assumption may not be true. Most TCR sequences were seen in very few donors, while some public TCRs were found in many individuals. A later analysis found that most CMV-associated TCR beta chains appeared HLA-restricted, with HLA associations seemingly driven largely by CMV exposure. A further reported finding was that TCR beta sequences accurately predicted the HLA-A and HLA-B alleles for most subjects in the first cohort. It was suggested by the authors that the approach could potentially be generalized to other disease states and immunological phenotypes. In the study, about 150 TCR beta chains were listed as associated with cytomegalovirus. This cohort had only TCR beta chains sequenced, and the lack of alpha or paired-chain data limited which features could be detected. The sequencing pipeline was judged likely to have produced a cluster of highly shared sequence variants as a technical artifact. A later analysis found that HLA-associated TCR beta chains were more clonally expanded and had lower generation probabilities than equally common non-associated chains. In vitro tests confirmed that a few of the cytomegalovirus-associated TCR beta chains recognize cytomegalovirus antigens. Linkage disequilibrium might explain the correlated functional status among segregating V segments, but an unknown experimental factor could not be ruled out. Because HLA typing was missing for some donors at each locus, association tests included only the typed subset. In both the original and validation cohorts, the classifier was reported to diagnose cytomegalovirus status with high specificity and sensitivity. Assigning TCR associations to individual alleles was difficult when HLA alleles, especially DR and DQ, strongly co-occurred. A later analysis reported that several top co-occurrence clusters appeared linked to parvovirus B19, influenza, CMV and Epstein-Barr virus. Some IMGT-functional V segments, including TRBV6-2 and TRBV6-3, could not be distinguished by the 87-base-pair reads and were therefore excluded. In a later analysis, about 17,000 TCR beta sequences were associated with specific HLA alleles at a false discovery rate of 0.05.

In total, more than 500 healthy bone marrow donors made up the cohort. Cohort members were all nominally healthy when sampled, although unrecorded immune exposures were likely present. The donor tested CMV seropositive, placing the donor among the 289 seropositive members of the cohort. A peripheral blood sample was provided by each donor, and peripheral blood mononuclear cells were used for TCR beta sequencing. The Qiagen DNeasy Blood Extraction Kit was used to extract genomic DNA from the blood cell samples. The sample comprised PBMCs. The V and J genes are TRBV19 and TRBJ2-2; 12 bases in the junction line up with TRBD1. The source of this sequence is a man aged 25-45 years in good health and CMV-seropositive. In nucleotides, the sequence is TGTGCCAGTAGCGTAAGGGGACAGGGGGCTTCGAACACCGGGGAGCTGTTTTTT. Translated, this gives CASSVRGQGASNTGELFF. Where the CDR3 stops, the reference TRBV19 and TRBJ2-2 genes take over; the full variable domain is DGGITQSPKYLFRKEGQNVTLSCEQNLNHDAMYWYRQDPGQGLRLIYYSQIVNDFQKGDIAEGYSVSREKKESFPLTVTSAQKNPTAFYLCASSVRGQGASNTGELFFGEGSRLTVL.